This TCR beta chain was recovered during a study of OX40 agonist ivuxolimab in advanced cancers. Study background: Patients got intravenous ivuxolimab at 0.01 to 10 mg/kg every 2 weeks. Partial responses were achieved by three patients: one hepatocellular carcinoma, two cutaneous melanoma. Study observations and caveats: No determination was made of the antigen specificity of the expanded peripheral T cells.

Only in-frame clones appear in the TCRdb table, and some are missing; sequencing was by immunoSEQ multiplex PCR. Of approximately 60,000 clones listed, around four fifths are singletons. Enrollment shut out patients with autoimmune disease history or systemic immunosuppression. The CDR3 totals 15 residues. V dropped 7 bases and J dropped 5 bases, with 20 bases sitting between them. CDR1 is LNHDA, CDR2 SQIVND, per germline (reference sequence). A note on this clone: Antigen: not known.

The source of this sequence is an adult with an advanced solid tumor such as melanoma, head and neck, liver or kidney cancer. The sequenced sample was CD4+ or CD8+ T cells sorted from blood, obtained in a trial of the OX40 agonist ivuxolimab. The chain employs TRBV19 and TRBJ1-2, with D maybe TRBD1 (6 bases). CDR3 residues: CASTALGGAMYGYTF. The CDR3 nucleotides are TGTGCCAGTACCGCCCTAGGGGGGGCGATGTATGGCTACACCTTC.